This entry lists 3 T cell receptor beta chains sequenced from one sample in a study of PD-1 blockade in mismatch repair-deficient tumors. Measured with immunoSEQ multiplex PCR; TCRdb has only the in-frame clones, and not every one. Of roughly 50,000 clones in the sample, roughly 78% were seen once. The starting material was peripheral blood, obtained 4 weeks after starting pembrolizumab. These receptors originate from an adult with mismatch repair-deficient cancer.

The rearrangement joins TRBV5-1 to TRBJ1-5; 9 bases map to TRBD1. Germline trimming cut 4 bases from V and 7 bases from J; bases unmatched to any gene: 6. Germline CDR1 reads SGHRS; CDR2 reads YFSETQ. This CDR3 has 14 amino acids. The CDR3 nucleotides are TGCGCCAGCAGCCCCGACAGGGGGGAACAGCCCCAGCATTTT. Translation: CASSPDRGEQPQHF.

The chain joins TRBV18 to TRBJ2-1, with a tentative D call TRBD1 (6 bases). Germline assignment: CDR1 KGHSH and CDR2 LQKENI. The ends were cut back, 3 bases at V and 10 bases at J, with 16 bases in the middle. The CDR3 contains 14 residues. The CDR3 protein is CASSPWAGVEEQFF. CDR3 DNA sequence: TGTGCCAGCTCACCTTGGGCAGGGGTAGAGGAGCAGTTCTTC. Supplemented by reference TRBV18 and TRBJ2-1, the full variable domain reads NAGVMQNPRHLVRRRGQEARLRCSPMKGHSHVYWYRQLPEEGLKFMVYLQKENIIDESGMPKERFSAEFPKEGPSILRIQQVVRGDSAAYFCASSPWAGVEEQFFGPGTRLTVL.

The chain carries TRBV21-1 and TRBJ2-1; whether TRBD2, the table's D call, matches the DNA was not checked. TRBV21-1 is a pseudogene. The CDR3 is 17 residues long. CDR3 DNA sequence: TGTGCCAGCAGCAAAAGAGCGGGAGACGTTACCTACAATGAGCAGTTCTTC. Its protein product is CASSKRAGDVTYNEQFF.